This is a list of T cell receptor beta chains from one sample in a study of blood T cell repertoires in COVID-19. TCRdb's copy holds only in-frame clones and misses some; the assay was immunoSEQ multiplex PCR. Here the sample spans 160,000 or so clones, about 90% being singletons. Input material: PBMCs or T cells enriched from blood (not recorded which). The origin of the receptors is a human donor with acute COVID-19. The donor label of this sample is uncertain. The CDR3 runs from the conserved cysteine through the conserved F or W. The D gene is left open where the match is weak. Some rows mark clone size as missing; the rest say once, few, many or name a class of expanded clone.

TRBJ2-3 | TRBV11-2 | NA | NA | TGTGCCAGCAGCTTAGAAACATATACGCAGTATTTT | CASSLETYTQYF
TRBJ2-1 | TRBV5-1 | NA | TRBD2 | TGCGCCAGCAGCTTGCCTAGCGGGGGCCGGGGTGAGCAGTTCTTC | CASSLPSGGRGEQFF
TRBJ2-7 | TRBV30 | NA | NA | TGTGCCTGGAGTGTACGGAGGACAGCCTACGAGCAGTACTTC | CAWSVRRTAYEQYF
TRBJ2-5 | TRBV21-1 | NA | NA | TGTGCCAGCAACAGGGCAGGGCTAGTGCAAGAGACCCAGTACTTC | CASNRAGLVQETQYF
TRBJ2-7 | TRBV29-1 | NA | NA | TGCAGCGTGAGGGCTGCAGGGGAATCCTACGAGCAGTACTTC | CSVRAAGESYEQYF
TRBJ1-5 | TRBV6-2/TRBV6-3 | NA | TRBD1 | TGTGCCAGCAGCCTTCGGACAGGGGGATTTGGCAATCAGCCCCAGCATTTT | CASSLRTGGFGNQPQHF
TRBJ1-1 | TRBV19 | NA | TRBD1 | TGTGCCAGTAGTATTGACAGGGGGTTTAGCACTAAAGCTTTCTTT | CASSIDRGFSTKAFF
TRBJ1-5 | TRBV6-2/TRBV6-3 | once | TRBD1 | TGTGCCAGCAGTTACGCCGACAGGGGTAGTGGGAATCAGCCCCAGCATTTT | CASSYADRGSGNQPQHF
TRBJ2-1 | TRBV7-9 | NA | TRBD1 | TGTGCCAGCAGTACAGGACAGGGGGGCTCCTACAATGAGCAGTTCTTC | CASSTGQGGSYNEQFF
TRBJ1-1 | TRBV28 | many | NA | TGTGCCAGCAGGAAAGGGCCCCGGGGGAACACTGAAGCTTTCTTT | CASRKGPRGNTEAFF
TRBJ1-5 | TRBV5-1 | NA | TRBD1 | TGCGCCAGCAGCCCGACAGGGGGAATTCAGCCCCAGCATTTT | CASSPTGGIQPQHF
TRBJ2-3 | TRBV2 | NA | NA | TGTGCCAGCAGTGAGAGGGTAGATACGCAGTATTTT | CASSERVDTQYF
TRBJ1-6 | TRBV3-1/TRBV3-2 | few | NA | TGTGCCAGCAGCCAAGGAGGAAGGGGCAGCTCCTATAATTCACCCCTCCACTTT | CASSQGGRGSSYNSPLHF
TRBJ2-1 | TRBV5-8 | NA | NA | TGTGCCAGCAGCTTGTCAGGAAGCTCCTACAATGAGCAGTTCTTC | CASSLSGSSYNEQFF
TRBJ1-2 | TRBV5-1 | NA | NA | TGCGCCAGCAGCTCGGACAGCCCGCCAACTGGCTACACCTTC | CASSSDSPPTGYTF
TRBJ2-3 | TRBV24-1 | NA | TRBD1 | TGTGCCACCAGTCTTGGGACAGGGGGGGATACGCAGTATTTT | CATSLGTGGDTQYF
TRBJ2-7 | TRBV19 | NA | TRBD1 | TGTGCCAGTAGTATAAGGGACAGGGTATGGCGGGGCGAGCAGTACTTC | CASSIRDRVWRGEQYF
TRBJ2-5 | TRBV7-8 | NA | NA | TGTGCCAGCAGCTTAATTACTGAGATACAAGAGACCCAGTACTTC | CASSLITEIQETQYF
TRBJ2-3 | TRBV9 | NA | TRBD2 | TGTGCCAGCAGCGTAACGGGAGGGGCGGCACTAGCTCTCCTTAGCACAGATACGCAGTATTTT | CASSVTGGAALALLSTDTQYF
TRBJ1-3 | TRBV4-1 | NA | NA | TGCGCCAGCAGCCAAGATGGTGGAGGGAGATCTGGAAACACCATATATTTT | CASSQDGGGRSGNTIYF
TRBJ2-7 | TRBV6-1 | NA | TRBD1 | TGTGCCAGCAGCAGTCGGGGACAGGGCGCCTACGAGCAGTACTTC | CASSSRGQGAYEQYF
TRBJ1-2 | TRBV7-9 | NA | NA | TGTGCCAGCAGCCAACTTAGTTCCAGGGGACGGGGTGGCTACACCTTC | CASSQLSSRGRGGYTF
TRBJ1-1 | TRBV18 | NA | TRBD1 | TGTGCCAGCTCACGCATCTCGGGGACAGGGAACACTGAAGCTTTCTTT | CASSRISGTGNTEAFF
TRBJ2-5 | TRBV7-9 | NA | NA | TGTGCCAGCAGCTCCCCGGAGGACGGGGTATCGATTCGGGAGACCCAGTACTTC | CASSSPEDGVSIRETQYF
TRBJ1-1 | TRBV30 | once | NA | TGTGCCTGGAGTGTACCAGGGCTTCCTGAAGCTTTCTTT | CAWSVPGLPEAFF
TRBJ1-4 | TRBV7-9 | NA | TRBD1 | TGTGCCAGCAGCTCCGGACAGGCTGCAACTAATGAAAAACTGTTTTTT | CASSSGQAATNEKLFF
TRBJ2-5 | TRBV19 | NA | NA | TGTGCCAGTAGTATAGATCAGGGGGAGACCCAGTACTTC | CASSIDQGETQYF
TRBJ2-2 | TRBV24-1 | NA | NA | TGTGCCACCAGCGGACTCGGACGCGGGGATTCGAACACCGGGGAGCTGTTTTTT | CATSGLGRGDSNTGELFF
TRBJ1-1 | TRBV5-1 | NA | TRBD1 | TGCGCCAGCAGCTTGGGGACAGGGGGATTGGGTACTGAAGCTTTCTTT | CASSLGTGGLGTEAFF
TRBJ1-3 | TRBV7-9 | NA | NA | TGTGCCAGCAGCTTAGACAGGCTATTCTCTGGAAACACCATATATTTT | CASSLDRLFSGNTIYF
TRBJ1-3 | TRBV29-1 | once | TRBD1 | TGCAGCGTCGACTCGACAGGGGTTGGAAACACCATATATTTT | CSVDSTGVGNTIYF
TRBJ1-5 | TRBV10-3 | NA | NA | TGTGCCATCGCAGAGGGCCGCAATCAGCCCCAGCATTTT | CAIAEGRNQPQHF
TRBJ2-1 | TRBV30 | NA | TRBD1 | TGTGCCTGGGCCTCACAGTTCGCAGGGGGCCCCAATGAGCAGTTCTTC | CAWASQFAGGPNEQFF
TRBJ1-4 | TRBV18 | NA | TRBD1 | TGTGCCAGCTCACCGCAGGGGGCGAATGAAAAACTGTTTTTT | CASSPQGANEKLFF
TRBJ2-7 | TRBV11-3 | few | NA | TGTGCCAGCAGCTCCGGTCTTATTGGGGCCGAGCAGTACTTC | CASSSGLIGAEQYF
TRBJ1-1 | TRBV30 | NA | NA | TGTGCCTGGAGTGTAGCCGAGGTTGGGGGGGCTCCGAACACTGAAGCTTTCTTT | CAWSVAEVGGAPNTEAFF
TRBJ2-1 | TRBV9 | NA | TRBD2 | TGTGCCAGCAGCGTAGAGGGTAGCGGGGGGGCTAGGGATGAGCAGTTCTTC | CASSVEGSGGARDEQFF
TRBJ2-3 | TRBV29-1 | few | TRBD1 | TGCAGCGCAAAACAGGGGGCAACCACAGATACGCAGTATTTT | CSAKQGATTDTQYF
TRBJ2-1 | TRBV20-1 | NA | TRBD2 | TGCAGTGCTAGTGTTAGCGGGGGCTACAATGAGCAGTTCTTC | CSASVSGGYNEQFF
TRBJ2-3 | TRBV5-5 | few | NA | TGTGCCAGCAGCTCGACTGGTAGATCAGATACGCAGTATTTT | CASSSTGRSDTQYF
TRBJ2-7 | TRBV2 | NA | TRBD1 | TGTGCCAGCAGTGACCTCTCCCGGGACAGGGGATACGAGCAGTACTTC | CASSDLSRDRGYEQYF
TRBJ1-6 | TRBV4-3 | NA | TRBD1 | TGCGCCAGCAGCGCTGGACAGGGGTCTTATTCACCCCTCCACTTT | CASSAGQGSYSPLHF